These T cell receptor beta chains were read from a single sample in a study of response to subunit inactivated influenza vaccine. MiXCR, applied by TCRdb to the RT-PCR reads, yields one record per CDR3 protein. The table lists roughly 650,000 distinct CDR3 sequences, 12% to 15% of them singletons. Source: PBMCs from blood, taken less than 15 days before vaccination. The receptors shown here come from a man in his fifties who received an inactivated influenza vaccine. Both conserved end residues are part of each CDR3. The D gene is left open where the match is weak. A clone size is listed for some rows: how often the clone was seen (once, few, many), or a class if it is expanded.

CDR3 DNA | CDR3 protein | clone size | V gene | D gene | J gene
TGCAGTGCTATTGGGACAGGGGTTAACTATGGCTACACCTTC | CSAIGTGVNYGYTF | . | TRBV20-1 | TRBD1 | TRBJ1-2
TGTGCCTGGACGTTAGACAGGGTGAACACTGAAGCTTTCTTT | CAWTLDRVNTEAFF | . | TRBV30 | TRBD1 | TRBJ1-1
TGCGCCAGCAGCTCAGAGGCGGGAAACGAGCAGTACTTC | CASSSEAGNEQYF | few | TRBV5-1 | . | TRBJ2-7
TGTGCCAGCAGACCCCGGGACGGCTACTACGAGCAGTACTTC | CASRPRDGYYEQYF | few | TRBV28 | . | TRBJ2-7
TGTGCCAGCCGCCAAGGCAGACTCTACGAGCAGTACTTC | CASRQGRLYEQYF | few | TRBV6-6 | . | TRBJ2-7
TGTGCCAGCAGCTACTCAATCGATCGGGGCTCCTACGAGCAGTACTTC | CASSYSIDRGSYEQYF | few | TRBV6-2/TRBV6-3 | . | TRBJ2-7
TGTGCCAGCAGCGTAGCTACCACGGGGGGCTGGGCCGGGGAGCTGTTTTTT | CASSVATTGGWAGELFF | . | TRBV9 | . | TRBJ2-2
TGTGCCAGCAGTTTAGGACAGGGAGGATACCAAGAGACCCAGTACTTC | CASSLGQGGYQETQYF | few | TRBV25-1 | TRBD1 | TRBJ2-5
TGTGCCAGCAGTTACTCGACCAGGAGACAAGAGACCCAGTACTTC | CASSYSTRRQETQYF | . | TRBV6-2/TRBV6-3 | . | TRBJ2-5
TGTGCCAGCAAAAATCTGGGACTAGCGGGAGGGAGCTCCTACAATGAGCAGTTCTTC | CASKNLGLAGGSSYNEQFF | . | TRBV28 | TRBD2 | TRBJ2-1
TGTGCCAGCAGTCCCGGGACAGGGGTGACCACAGATACGCAGTATTTT | CASSPGTGVTTDTQYF | few | TRBV28 | TRBD1 | TRBJ2-3
TGCAGCGTTGAAACAGGGGCTACCTACGAGCAGTACTTC | CSVETGATYEQYF | few | TRBV29-1 | TRBD1 | TRBJ2-7
TGTGCCAGCAGTGAAGGGCTAGCGGGGGGCTACGAGCAGTACTTC | CASSEGLAGGYEQYF | . | TRBV2 | TRBD2 | TRBJ2-7
TGTGCCAGCAGCTCTCGGACCGTTGCGGGGCGAAGAGGGTACGAGCAGTACTTC | CASSSRTVAGRRGYEQYF | . | TRBV11-1 | . | TRBJ2-7
TGTGCCAGCTTGACGGGGAGCGGGAGTATGAATGAGCAGTTCTTC | CASLTGSGSMNEQFF | few | TRBV11-2 | TRBD2 | TRBJ2-1
TGTGCCAGCAGACATACAGGGGGCTGGAGGGGAACTGAAGCTTTCTTT | CASRHTGGWRGTEAFF | few | TRBV12-3/TRBV12-4 | TRBD1 | TRBJ1-1
TGTGCCAGCAGTTTAACCCGTTGGACTGAAGCTTTCTTT | CASSLTRWTEAFF | few | TRBV12-3/TRBV12-4 | . | TRBJ1-1
TGTGCCAGCAGCTTATCTCCGATCAACACCGGGGAGCTGTTTTTT | CASSLSPINTGELFF | . | TRBV7-9 | . | TRBJ2-2
TGTGCCAGCAGGGGCGGGGCGTTGAGAACCGGGGAGCTGTTTTTT | CASRGGALRTGELFF | few | TRBV7-6 | . | TRBJ2-2
TGCGCCAGCAGCTTGTTAATGCCGACAGGGGGCAGTGCCGGGGAGCTGTTTTTT | CASSLLMPTGGSAGELFF | few | TRBV5-1 | TRBD1 | TRBJ2-2
TGTGCCAGCAGTTTAGGACTAGCGGGAGATGGCACAGATACGCAGTATTTT | CASSLGLAGDGTDTQYF | . | TRBV12-3/TRBV12-4 | TRBD2 | TRBJ2-3
TGTGCCAGCAGTGAAGCTAACTTCTACGAGCAGTACTTC | CASSEANFYEQYF | . | TRBV2 | . | TRBJ2-7
TGTGCCAGCAGTGTTCAAGCGGGAGGAGGGCAAGAGACCCAGTACTTC | CASSVQAGGGQETQYF | . | TRBV25-1 | TRBD2 | TRBJ2-5
TGTGCCACCAGCAGAGATTCCGAGGGTTGGAACATTCAGTACTTC | CATSRDSEGWNIQYF | few | TRBV15 | . | TRBJ2-4
TGTGCCAGCAGCTTAGAACTAGCGGACTACGAGCAGTACTTC | CASSLELADYEQYF | . | TRBV7-9 | TRBD2 | TRBJ2-7
TGTGCCAGCAGCTTGTTGGCCAGGGGGGTCGCCTACGAGCAGTACTTC | CASSLLARGVAYEQYF | . | TRBV7-8 | . | TRBJ2-7
TGTGCCAGCTCACCGAACACAGGGACCCAAGAGACCCAGTACTTC | CASSPNTGTQETQYF | . | TRBV18 | . | TRBJ2-5
TGTGCCAGCAGCTCGGACAGGGGGCTCGAGCAGTACTTC | CASSSDRGLEQYF | . | TRBV5-6 | TRBD1 | TRBJ2-7
TGTGCCAGCAGTGCCCACGCTAGGGGCTCTGGGGCCAACGTCCTGACTTTC | CASSAHARGSGANVLTF | . | TRBV6-1 | . | TRBJ2-6
TGTACCAGCACAGAGCGGGGGGGAAGCACAGATACGCAGTATTTT | CTSTERGGSTDTQYF | . | TRBV6-2/TRBV6-3 | TRBD2 | TRBJ2-3
TGTGCCAGCAGCCGCCCGTTCTTCTCCTACAATGAGCAGTTCTTC | CASSRPFFSYNEQFF | . | TRBV6-2/TRBV6-3 | . | TRBJ2-1
TGCGCCAGCAGCAGCGCGGGGACCACAGATACGCAGTATTTT | CASSSAGTTDTQYF | . | TRBV5-1 | . | TRBJ2-3
TGCAGTGCTAGTATAAGCAGGGGGCTTAATCAGCCCCAGCATTTT | CSASISRGLNQPQHF | few | TRBV20-1 | TRBD1 | TRBJ1-5
TGTGCCAGCAGAAGGGGGGCAAGCTACGAGCAGTACTTC | CASRRGASYEQYF | . | TRBV25-1 | . | TRBJ2-7
TGTGCCAGCAGCCAAGATCAAGGACCCTCTGGAAACACCATATATTTT | CASSQDQGPSGNTIYF | few | TRBV4-2 | . | TRBJ1-3
TGTGCCAGCAGCAAATACTCGGGACTAGCTTTCGATGAGCAGTTCTTC | CASSKYSGLAFDEQFF | . | TRBV3-1 | TRBD2 | TRBJ2-1
TGTGCCAGCAGCTCACCCGAGACAGGGGCTCCCCAGTACTTC | CASSSPETGAPQYF | . | TRBV5-8 | TRBD1 | TRBJ2-5
TGTGCCAGCACTATTGGGACAACGAATTCACCCCTCCACTTT | CASTIGTTNSPLHF | few | TRBV6-1 | . | TRBJ1-6
TGTGCCAGCAGTCTAGGCACAGGGGTTCTGTATTTC | CASSLGTGVLYF | many | TRBV12-3/TRBV12-4 | TRBD1 | TRBJ2-7
TGCGCCAGCAGCTTGACCTTAAAGCGGGGGGGCCGCACAGATACGCAGTATTTT | CASSLTLKRGGRTDTQYF | . | TRBV5-1 | TRBD2 | TRBJ2-3
TGTGCCAGTGGATCCATCGCCGGGACTAGCGGGAGCACGCAGTATTTT | CASGSIAGTSGSTQYF | many | TRBV27 | TRBD2 | TRBJ2-3
TGTGCCAGCAGCTCCGAGACAGGGGGAAGCACAGATACGCAGTATTTT | CASSSETGGSTDTQYF | many | TRBV5-6 | TRBD1 | TRBJ2-3
TGTGCCAGCAGCTTAGTCCCTGCGGGAGCTTCCTACAATGAGCAGTTCTTC | CASSLVPAGASYNEQFF | . | TRBV7-2 | TRBD2 | TRBJ2-1
TGTGCCATCAGGGGACGGATAGCTAACTATGGCTACACCTTC | CAIRGRIANYGYTF | few | TRBV10-3 | . | TRBJ1-2
TGTGCCATATCCTTGTCGCGGGAGGGATACAATGAGCAGTTCTTC | CAISLSREGYNEQFF | . | TRBV10-3 | TRBD2 | TRBJ2-1
TGCAGTGCTAGATTTCCGGGACAAAGATCGTCCTACGAGCAGTACTTC | CSARFPGQRSSYEQYF | few | TRBV20-1 | . | TRBJ2-7
TGTGCCAGCAGTCGCCCAGCCGGATCCTACGAGCAGTACTTC | CASSRPAGSYEQYF | few | TRBV7-9 | . | TRBJ2-7
TGTGCCAGCAGCCAAGATTTACAGGGGCGAATCAATGAGCAGTTCTTC | CASSQDLQGRINEQFF | . | TRBV3-1 | TRBD1 | TRBJ2-1
TGTGCCATCAGTCGGACAGGTCTGGGCACAGATACGCAGTATTTT | CAISRTGLGTDTQYF | . | TRBV10-3 | TRBD1 | TRBJ2-3
TGTGCCAGCAGCTCAGACAGGTTGAACACTGAAGCTTTCTTT | CASSSDRLNTEAFF | . | TRBV5-5 | . | TRBJ1-1
TGCAGCGTGGGGGCGGGGATCGGGGCCAATGAGCAGTTCTTC | CSVGAGIGANEQFF | . | TRBV29-1 | . | TRBJ2-1